These 24 T cell receptor beta chains share one sample of origin, sequenced in a study of graft-versus-host responses after intestinal transplantation. For these TCRs, the target antigens are not known. Using immunoSEQ multiplex PCR, the repertoire was profiled, and TCRdb retains in-frame clones only, with some absent. The repertoire includes 75,000 to 100,000 clones, 80% to 95% of them detected once, and 0.45% to 0.6% sits in the top ten. The specimen was unstimulated CD8+ T cells sorted from spleen or lymph node cells, collected before intestinal transplant. The receptor source for this set is a human donor who received an intestinal transplant.

The rearrangement uses TRBV28 and TRBJ1-5; the D is unclear. This CDR3 has 15 amino acids. Deletions cut 1 base from V and 0 bases from J, with 7 bases between. Germline lookup yields CDR1 MDHEN and CDR2 SYDVKM. The CDR3 DNA is TGTGCCAGCAGTTTATTACAGAATAGCAATCAGCCCCAGCATTTT. Translation: CASSLLQNSNQPQHF.

This chain connects TRBV7-9 to TRBJ2-3, with TRBD1 matching 7 bases. This CDR3 contains 14 residues. Losses at the gene ends were 5 bases for V and 6 bases for J; bases not matched to a gene: 8. CDR1 is SEHNR, CDR2 FQNEAQ, per germline (reference sequence). CDR3 loop: CASSHTGVMDTQYF. The CDR3, as DNA: TGTGCCAGCAGCCACACAGGGGTCATGGATACGCAGTATTTT.

The J gene is TRBJ2-5, the V gene TRBV30, with D maybe TRBD1 (5 bases). Germline lookup yields CDR1 GTSNPN and CDR2 SVGIG (reference sequence). Trimming left V 4 bases short and J 4 bases short, with 10 bases between. The CDR3 sequence is 12 residues long. Here the CDR3 reads CAWMDNRETQYF. The DNA for the CDR3 is TGTGCCTGGATGGACAATAGAGAGACCCAGTACTTC.

V gene TRBV7-2 combines with J gene TRBJ2-5, with TRBD2 identical over 8 bases. The CDR3 consists of 14 residues. Germline assignment: CDR1 SGHTA and CDR2 FQGNSA. Unmatched junction bases numbered 5, after V lost 3 bases and J lost 5 bases. In nucleotides, the CDR3 is TGTGCCAGCAGCTTTCCTAGCGGGCGGGAGACCCAGTACTTC. Translating gives CASSFPSGRETQYF.

J is TRBJ1-3 and V is TRBV6-5; D call uncertain. Trimming took 7 bases from V and 2 from J, leaving 9 bases between them. The V gene's germline CDR1 is MNHEY and CDR2 SVGAGI. This CDR3 is built from 13 residues. In nucleotides, the CDR3 is TGTGCCAGCACAGACGGAGCTGGAAACACCATATATTTT. Protein sequence: CASTDGAGNTIYF.

The chain carries TRBV6-5 and TRBJ2-2; no clear D gene. The CDR3 consists of 13 residues. The V end lost 1 base, the J end lost 5 bases, and 5 bases lay between the germline ends. Per germline, CDR1 MNHEY and CDR2 SVGAGI. In nucleotides, the CDR3 is TGTGCCAGCAGTTACTTTCAAACCGGGGAGCTGTTTTTT. This codes for CASSYFQTGELFF.

J is TRBJ1-4 and V is TRBV6-5; 8 bases map to TRBD1. CDR3 size: 14 residues. Unmatched junction bases numbered 7, after V lost 6 bases and J lost 7 bases. Per the germline V gene, CDR1 is MNHEY and CDR2 is SVGAGI. Here the CDR3 DNA reads TGTGCCAGCAGCCATGGACAGGGAGGTGAAAAACTGTTTTTT. This encodes CASSHGQGGEKLFF.

The chain joins TRBV5-4 to TRBJ2-7, with 10 bases fitting TRBD1. CDR1 is SGHNT, CDR2 YYREEE, per germline (reference sequence). The CDR3 is made up of 14 amino acids. The J segment lost 2 bases and the V segment lost 4 bases, leaving 3 bases of the junction unmatched. The CDR3 region has the DNA TGTGCCAGCAGCGGCGGGACAGGGGCCTACGAGCAGTACTTC. Protein sequence: CASSGGTGAYEQYF.

The gene calls are TRBV28 and TRBJ1-5; D is undetermined. There are 14 residues in the CDR3. The ends were cut back, 4 bases at V and 3 bases at J, with 10 bases in the middle. Germline values: CDR1 MDHEN, CDR2 SYDVKM. CDR3 in DNA: TGTGCCAGCAGTTGGTACGGTCTCAATCAGCCCCAGCATTTT. This sequence encodes CASSWYGLNQPQHF.

The gene calls are TRBV27 and TRBJ2-3; the D is unclear. CDR3 length: 11 amino acids. The germline gives CDR1 MNHEY, CDR2 SMNVEV (reference sequence). The germline V and J ends were trimmed by 7 bases and 7 bases, with 9 bases remaining between them. CDR3 nucleotides: TGTGCCAGCATCTACCTGAATACGCAGTATTTT. Its protein is CASIYLNTQYF.

This sequence joins TRBV4-1 and TRBJ1-1; D gene ambiguous. V lost 2 bases to trimming and J lost 4 bases, with 11 bases between them. The CDR3 spans 14 residues. Looked up from germline, CDR1 is MGHRA and CDR2 is YSYEKL. CDR3 sequence: CASSQNLEPTEAFF. CDR3 nucleotide sequence: TGCGCCAGCAGCCAAAATCTGGAGCCCACTGAAGCTTTCTTT.

The chain is built from TRBV7-2 and TRBJ2-3, with TRBD2 matching over 7 bases. Germline CDR1 and CDR2: SGHTA and FQGNSA. V dropped 0 bases and J dropped 4; count of bases not matched to a gene: 13. CDR3 length: 18 residues. CDR3 sequence reads: CASSLALASGTPADTQYF. Written as DNA, the CDR3 is TGTGCCAGCAGCTTAGCGTTGGCTAGCGGCACCCCCGCAGATACGCAGTATTTT.

This chain connects TRBV27 to TRBJ2-3; 8 bases match TRBD1. Trimming at V came to 5 bases and at J to 10 bases, leaving 11 bases not matched to a gene. This CDR3 comprises 14 residues. Germline-derived CDR1 and CDR2 are MNHEY and SMNVEV (reference sequence). Here the CDR3 DNA reads TGTGCCAGCAGTCCTACAGGGGGAGGTTTGTCGCAGTATTTT. It translates to CASSPTGGGLSQYF.

V gene TRBV19 combines with J gene TRBJ1-1; 7 bases are a match to TRBD1. The V and J ends lost 5 bases and 2 bases, in that order; junction bases with no gene match: 8. This CDR3 comprises 15 residues. Germline-derived CDR1 and CDR2 are LNHDA and SQIVND (reference sequence). The CDR3: CASSRRGEINTEAFF. Written as DNA, the CDR3 is TGTGCCAGTAGTCGCAGGGGGGAAATAAACACTGAAGCTTTCTTT.

This sequence joins TRBV5-1 and TRBJ2-3; 10 bases agree with TRBD2. Germline CDR1 reads SGHRS; CDR2 reads YFSETQ. The CDR3 loop spans 17 amino acids. V lost 4 bases, J lost 2 bases, and 10 bases stayed unmatched. CDR3 nucleotides: TGCGCCAGCAGCCTGGCTAGCGGGAGCTCAGCCACAGATACGCAGTATTTT. Translation: CASSLASGSSATDTQYF.

This clone appeared once. The CDR3 is CASSVELALSTDTQYF. The CDR3 nucleotides are TGTGCCAGCAGCGTAGAACTAGCGCTTAGCACAGATACGCAGTATTTT. This rearrangement joins TRBV9 to TRBJ2-3; TRBD2 matches at 7 bases. Trimming cost V 0 bases and J 0 bases; bases outside gene matches: 4. This CDR3 has 16 residues. Germline CDR1 and CDR2: SGDLS and YYNGEE.

This chain uses TRBV23-1 with TRBJ2-7; 11 bases fit TRBD1. TRBV23-1 is given ORF status, its function remaining uncertain. The CDR3 covers 13 residues. J lost 3 bases, V lost 6 bases, and 1 base had no gene match. The CDR3 spells CASRGTGGYEQYF. Here the CDR3 DNA reads TGCGCCAGCAGGGGGACAGGGGGCTACGAGCAGTACTTC.

V and J are TRBV30 and TRBJ1-5; 9 bases agree with TRBD1. Trimming cost V 5 bases and J 4 bases; bases outside gene matches: 9. The CDR3 sequence is 15 residues long. CDR1 GTSNPN and CDR2 SVGIG come from the germline V gene (reference sequence). The CDR3 sequence: CAWWDRESPNQPQHF. For the CDR3, the DNA is TGTGCCTGGTGGGACAGGGAGTCCCCTAATCAGCCCCAGCATTTT.

A note on this clone: Different DNA sequences within this sample yield the same CDR3. The CDR3, as DNA: TGTGCCAGCAGCCCAGGACTAGCGTACGAGCAGTACTTC. Translation gives CASSPGLAYEQYF. This chain links TRBV4-2 with TRBJ2-7; 9 bases line up with TRBD2. Trimming took 4 bases from V and 4 from J; bases not matched to a gene: 2. The length of the CDR3 is 13 residues. Germline CDR1 and CDR2: LGHNA and YNFKEQ.

This chain connects TRBV5-1 to TRBJ2-1, with 9 bases aligning to TRBD2. Trimming cost V 0 bases and J 4 bases; bases outside gene matches: 5. The CDR3 is made up of 16 amino acids. Germline V gene sequence: CDR1 SGHRS, CDR2 YFSETQ. CDR3 amino acids: CASSLGVGLAYNEQFF. The CDR3 DNA reads TGCGCCAGCAGCTTGGGTGTAGGACTAGCGTACAATGAGCAGTTCTTC.

The chain has TRBV27 and TRBJ2-7; TRBD2 matches 8 bases. The CDR3 is 14 residues long. Losses at the gene ends were 4 bases for V and 3 bases for J; bases not matched to a gene: 5. The V gene's germline CDR1 is MNHEY and CDR2 SMNVEV (reference sequence). The CDR3 bases are TGTGCCAGCAGTTACAGCGGGGGCAGCTACGAGCAGTACTTC. Amino acids: CASSYSGGSYEQYF.

The chain joins TRBV15 to TRBJ1-1; TRBD1 is a possible D gene (5 bases). CDR3 size: 14 residues. V gave up 5 bases and J gave up 4 bases, with 14 bases separating them. Germline CDR1 reads LNHNV; CDR2 reads YYDKDF (reference sequence). The DNA of the CDR3 is TGTGCCACCAGCCCCGAAGGGGCGCCCACTGAAGCTTTCTTT. This gives the protein CATSPEGAPTEAFF.

The chain joins TRBV5-4 to TRBJ2-1; TRBD2 aligns across 7 bases. V gave up 2 bases and J gave up 3 bases; unmatched junction bases: 8. Germline V CDR1 and CDR2: SGHNT, YYREEE (reference sequence). The CDR3 has 16 residues. CDR3 coding DNA: TGTGCCAGCAGCTTTCTTGTCGGCGGGAGCTACAATGAGCAGTTCTTC. It codes for CASSFLVGGSYNEQFF.

As for this clone: This CDR3 is also generated by other DNA sequences in the sample. The V gene is TRBV5-1, the J gene TRBJ2-7; tentatively, D is TRBD2 (5 bases). Deletions cut 0 bases from V and 3 bases from J, with 10 bases between. The CDR3 is made up of 14 amino acids. Per the germline V gene, CDR1 is SGHRS and CDR2 is YFSETQ. CDR3 protein: CASSLAGLSYEQYF. DNA of the CDR3: TGCGCCAGCAGCTTGGCCGGACTGAGCTACGAGCAGTACTTC.